This TCR beta chain was sequenced during a study of identical twins. CDR1 is MNHEY, CDR2 SVGEGT, per germline. With V trimmed by 8 bases and J by 3 bases, 14 bases remained unmatched. The CDR3 is 18 residues long. The cDNA had a unique molecular identifier and a template-switch universal primer site. One entry per CDR3 protein, called by TCRdb with MiXCR from the 5' RACE reads. The sample lists approximately 590,000 distinct CDR3 sequences; more than 9% were seen once. General study points: An excess of low generation probability was shown by twin-shared out-of-frame alpha sequences.

In the case of this clonotype: Antigen specificity is unknown.

This sample also appeared in a second study, on yellow fever vaccine responses in identical twins. That investigation notes: Twin vaccine T cell responses reportedly seemed partly convergent, partly personalized.

The sequence was collected from a woman under 30 in good health. This chain connects TRBV6-2 or TRBV6-3 to TRBJ2-3, with 13 bases lining up with TRBD2. Sequenced sample: PBMCs. CDR3 coding DNA: TGTGCCAGCTGCCTACTAGCGGGGGGGCCCATTCGAACAGATACGCAGTATTTT. Encoded protein: CASCLLAGGPIRTDTQYF.